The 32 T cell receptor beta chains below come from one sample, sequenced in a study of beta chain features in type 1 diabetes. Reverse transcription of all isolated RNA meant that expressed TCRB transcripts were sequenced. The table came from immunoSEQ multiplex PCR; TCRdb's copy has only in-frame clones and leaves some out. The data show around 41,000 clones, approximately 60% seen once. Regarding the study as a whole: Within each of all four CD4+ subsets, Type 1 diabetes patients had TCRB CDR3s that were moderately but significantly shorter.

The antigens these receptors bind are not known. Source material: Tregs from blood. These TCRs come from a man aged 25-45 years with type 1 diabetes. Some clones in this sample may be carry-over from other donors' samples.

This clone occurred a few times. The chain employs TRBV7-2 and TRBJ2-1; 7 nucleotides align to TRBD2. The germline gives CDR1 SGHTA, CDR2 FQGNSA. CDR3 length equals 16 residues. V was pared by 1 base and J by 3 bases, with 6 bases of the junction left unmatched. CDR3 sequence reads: CASSLVAGEVYNEQFF. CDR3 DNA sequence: TGTGCCAGCAGCTTAGTGGCGGGGGAAGTCTACAATGAGCAGTTCTTC.

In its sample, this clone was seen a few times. CDR3 nucleotide sequence: TGCGCCAGCAGCCTCCACAATGAGCAGTTCTTC. Protein product: CASSLHNEQFF. The J gene is TRBJ2-1, the V gene TRBV5-1; D not certain. The germline CDR1 and CDR2 sequences are SGHRS and YFSETQ. V lost 4 bases and J lost 5, with 4 bases in between. The CDR3 is made up of 11 amino acids. Variable domain in full (rest from reference TRBV5-1 and TRBJ2-1): KAGVTQTPRYLIKTRGQQVTLSCSPISGHRSVSWYQQTPGQGLQFLFEYFSETQRNKGNFPGRFSGRQFSNSRSEMNVSTLELGDSALYLCASSLHNEQFFGPGTRLTVL.

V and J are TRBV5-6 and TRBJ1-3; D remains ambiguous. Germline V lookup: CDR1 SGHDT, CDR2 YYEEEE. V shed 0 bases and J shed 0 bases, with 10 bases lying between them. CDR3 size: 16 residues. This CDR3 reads CASSLDGAFSGNTIYF. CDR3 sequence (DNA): TGTGCCAGCAGCTTGGACGGAGCTTTCTCTGGAAACACCATATATTTT.

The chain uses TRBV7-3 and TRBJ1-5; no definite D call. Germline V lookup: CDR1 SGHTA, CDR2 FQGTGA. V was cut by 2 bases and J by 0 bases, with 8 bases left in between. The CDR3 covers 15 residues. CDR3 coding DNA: TGTGCCAGCAGCTTAGGCATCCATAGCAATCAGCCCCAGCATTTT. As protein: CASSLGIHSNQPQHF.

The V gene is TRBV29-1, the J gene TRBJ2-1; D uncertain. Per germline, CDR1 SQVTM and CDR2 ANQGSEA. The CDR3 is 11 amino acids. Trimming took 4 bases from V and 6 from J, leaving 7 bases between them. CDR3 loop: CSVAELNEQFF. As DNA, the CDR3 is TGCAGCGTTGCCGAACTCAATGAGCAGTTCTTC.

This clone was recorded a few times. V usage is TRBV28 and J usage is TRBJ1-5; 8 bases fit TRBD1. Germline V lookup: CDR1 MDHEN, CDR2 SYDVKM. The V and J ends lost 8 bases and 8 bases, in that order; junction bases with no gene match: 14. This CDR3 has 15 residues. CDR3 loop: CASAYGRGLVEPQHF. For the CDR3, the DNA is TGTGCCAGCGCTTACGGCAGGGGGCTGGTTGAGCCCCAGCATTTT.

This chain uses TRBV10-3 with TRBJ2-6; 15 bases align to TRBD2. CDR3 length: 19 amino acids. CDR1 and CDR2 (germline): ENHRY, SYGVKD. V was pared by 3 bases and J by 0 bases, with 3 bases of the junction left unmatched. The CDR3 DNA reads TGTGCCATCAGTGATGGGACTAGCGGGGGGCTCTCTGGGGCCAACGTCCTGACTTTC. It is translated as CAISDGTSGGLSGANVLTF.

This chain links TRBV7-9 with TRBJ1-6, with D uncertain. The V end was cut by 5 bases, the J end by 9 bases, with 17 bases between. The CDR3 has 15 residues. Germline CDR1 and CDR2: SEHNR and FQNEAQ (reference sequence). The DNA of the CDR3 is TGTGCCAGCAGCCACCCGCGGGCCCTCGTTTCACCCCTCCACTTT. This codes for CASSHPRALVSPLHF.

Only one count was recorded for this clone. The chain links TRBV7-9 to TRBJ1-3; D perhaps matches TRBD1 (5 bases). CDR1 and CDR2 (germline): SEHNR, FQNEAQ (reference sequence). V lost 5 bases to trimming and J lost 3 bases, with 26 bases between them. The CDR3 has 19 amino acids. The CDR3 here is CASSPKSGIRSVRGNTIYF. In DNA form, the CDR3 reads TGTGCCAGCAGCCCCAAGTCAGGGATCCGTTCCGTGCGTGGAAACACCATATATTTT.

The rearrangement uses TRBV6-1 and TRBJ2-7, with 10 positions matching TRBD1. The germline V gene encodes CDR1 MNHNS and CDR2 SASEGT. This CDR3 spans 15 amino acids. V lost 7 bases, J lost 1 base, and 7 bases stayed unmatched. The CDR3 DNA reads TGTGCCAGCATTATGGGGACAGGGGTGTCCTACGAGCAGTACTTC. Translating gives CASIMGTGVSYEQYF.

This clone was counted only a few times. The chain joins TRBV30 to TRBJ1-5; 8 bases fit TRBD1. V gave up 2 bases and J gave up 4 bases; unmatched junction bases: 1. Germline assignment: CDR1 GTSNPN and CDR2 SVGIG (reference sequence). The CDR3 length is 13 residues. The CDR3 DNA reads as TGTGCCTGGAGTAGACAGGGGAATCAGCCCCAGCATTTT. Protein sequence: CAWSRQGNQPQHF.

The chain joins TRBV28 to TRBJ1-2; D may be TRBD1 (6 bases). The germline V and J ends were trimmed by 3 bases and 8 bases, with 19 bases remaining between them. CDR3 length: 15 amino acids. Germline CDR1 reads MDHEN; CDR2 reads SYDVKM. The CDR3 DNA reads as TGTGCCAGCAGTTTGCCAGACAGGCGGTCGCAAGGCTACACCTTC. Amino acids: CASSLPDRRSQGYTF.

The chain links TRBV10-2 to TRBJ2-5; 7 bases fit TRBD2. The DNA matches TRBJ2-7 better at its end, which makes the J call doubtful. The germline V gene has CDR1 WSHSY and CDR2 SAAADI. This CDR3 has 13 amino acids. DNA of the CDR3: TGCGCCAGCAGTGCGGGGGGTGCCCACGAGCAGTACTTC. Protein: CASSAGGAHEQYF.

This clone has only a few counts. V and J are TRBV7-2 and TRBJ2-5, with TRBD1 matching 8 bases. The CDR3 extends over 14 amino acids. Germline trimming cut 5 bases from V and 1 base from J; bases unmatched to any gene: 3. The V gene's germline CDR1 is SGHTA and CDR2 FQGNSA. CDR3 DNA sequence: TGTGCCAGCAGCCTCAGGGGGCTCCAAGAGACCCAGTACTTC. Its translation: CASSLRGLQETQYF. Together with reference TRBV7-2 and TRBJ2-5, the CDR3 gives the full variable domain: GAGVSQSPSNKVTEKGKDVELRCDPISGHTALYWYRQSLGQGLEFLIYFQGNSAPDKSGLPSDRFSAERTGGSVSTLTIQRTQQEDSAVYLCASSLRGLQETQYFGPGTRLLVL.

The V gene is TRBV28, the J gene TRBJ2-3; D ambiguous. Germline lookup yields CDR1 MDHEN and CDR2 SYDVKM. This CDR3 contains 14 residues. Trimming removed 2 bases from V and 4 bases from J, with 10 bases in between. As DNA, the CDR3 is TGTGCCAGCAGTTTAGGATCGCGGCCAGATACGCAGTATTTT. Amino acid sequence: CASSLGSRPDTQYF. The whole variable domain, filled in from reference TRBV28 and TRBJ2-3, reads DVKVTQSSRYLVKRTGEKVFLECVQDMDHENMFWYRQDPGLGLRLIYFSYDVKMKEKGDIPEGYSVSREKKERFSLILESASTNQTSMYLCASSLGSRPDTQYFGPGTRLTVL.

DNA for the CDR3: TGTGCCAGCTCAAGAGGCCCGGGACTAGCGGGGGGCCCCTACGAGCAGTACTTC. As protein: CASSRGPGLAGGPYEQYF. The J gene is TRBJ2-7, the V gene TRBV18; 15 bases map to TRBD2. CDR3 length equals 18 residues. V shed 5 bases and J 2 bases; nucleotides not matched to a gene: 10. CDR1 is KGHSH and CDR2 is LQKENI in the germline V gene.

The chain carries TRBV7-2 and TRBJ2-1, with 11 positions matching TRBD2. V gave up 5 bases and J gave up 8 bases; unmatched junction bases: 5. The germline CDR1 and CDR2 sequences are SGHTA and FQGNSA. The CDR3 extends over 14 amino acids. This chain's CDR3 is CASSVSGGAYEQFF. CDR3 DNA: TGTGCCAGCAGCGTTAGCGGGGGGGCCTATGAGCAGTTCTTC.

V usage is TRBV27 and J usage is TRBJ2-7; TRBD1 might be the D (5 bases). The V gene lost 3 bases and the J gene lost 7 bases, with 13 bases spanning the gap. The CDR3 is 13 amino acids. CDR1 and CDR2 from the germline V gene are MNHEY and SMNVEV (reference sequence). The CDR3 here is CASSFNFQGEQYF. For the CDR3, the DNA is TGTGCCAGCAGTTTCAATTTTCAGGGAGAGCAGTACTTC.

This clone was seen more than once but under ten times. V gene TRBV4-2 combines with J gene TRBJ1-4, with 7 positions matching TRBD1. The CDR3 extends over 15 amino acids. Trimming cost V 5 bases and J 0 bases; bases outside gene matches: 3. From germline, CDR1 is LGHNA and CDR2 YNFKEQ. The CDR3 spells CASSGQVATNEKLFF. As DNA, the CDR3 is TGTGCCAGCAGCGGACAGGTTGCAACTAATGAAAAACTGTTTTTT.

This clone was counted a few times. The CDR3 protein is CASSAQGKETQYF. The CDR3 nucleotides read TGTGCCAGCAGCGCACAGGGTAAAGAGACCCAGTACTTC. This sequence joins TRBV5-4 and TRBJ2-5; possible D gene TRBD1, 6 bases. In germline, CDR1 is SGHNT, CDR2 YYREEE (reference sequence). Deletions cut 4 bases from V and 3 bases from J, with 10 bases between. The CDR3 covers 13 residues. Filled out from reference TRBV5-4 and TRBJ2-5, the complete variable domain reads ETGVTQSPTHLIKTRGQQVTLRCSSQSGHNTVSWYQQALGQGPQFIFQYYREEENGRGNFPPRFSGLQFPNYSSELNVNALELDDSALYLCASSAQGKETQYFGPGTRLLVL.

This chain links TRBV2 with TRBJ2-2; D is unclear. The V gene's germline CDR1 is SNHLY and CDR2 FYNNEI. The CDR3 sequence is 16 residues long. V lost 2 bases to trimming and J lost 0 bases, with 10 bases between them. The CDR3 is CASSESPRTNTGELFF. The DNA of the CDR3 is TGTGCCAGCAGTGAATCCCCCAGAACGAACACCGGGGAGCTGTTTTTT.

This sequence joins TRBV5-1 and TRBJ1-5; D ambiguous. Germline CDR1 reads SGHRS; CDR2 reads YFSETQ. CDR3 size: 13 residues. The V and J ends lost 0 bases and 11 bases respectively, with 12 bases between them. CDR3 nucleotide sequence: TGCGCCAGCAGCTTGGACTACACCGCGGCCCAGCATTTT. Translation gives CASSLDYTAAQHF. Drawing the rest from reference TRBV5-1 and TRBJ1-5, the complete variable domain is KAGVTQTPRYLIKTRGQQVTLSCSPISGHRSVSWYQQTPGQGLQFLFEYFSETQRNKGNFPGRFSGRQFSNSRSEMNVSTLELGDSALYLCASSLDYTAAQHFGDGTRLSIL.

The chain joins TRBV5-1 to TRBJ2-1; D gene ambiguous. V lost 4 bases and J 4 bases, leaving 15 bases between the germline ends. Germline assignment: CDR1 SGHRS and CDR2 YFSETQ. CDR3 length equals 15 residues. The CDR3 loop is CASSRSLADYNEQFF. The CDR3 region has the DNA TGCGCCAGCAGCCGGTCGTTAGCAGATTACAATGAGCAGTTCTTC. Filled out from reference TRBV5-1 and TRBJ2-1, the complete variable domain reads KAGVTQTPRYLIKTRGQQVTLSCSPISGHRSVSWYQQTPGQGLQFLFEYFSETQRNKGNFPGRFSGRQFSNSRSEMNVSTLELGDSALYLCASSRSLADYNEQFFGPGTRLTVL.

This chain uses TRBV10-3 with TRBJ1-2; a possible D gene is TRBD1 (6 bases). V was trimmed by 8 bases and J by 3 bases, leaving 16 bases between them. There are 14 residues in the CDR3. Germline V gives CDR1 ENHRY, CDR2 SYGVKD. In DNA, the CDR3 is TGTGCCATCTTTGTGGGGGCGGGGGACTATGGCTACACCTTC. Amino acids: CAIFVGAGDYGYTF.

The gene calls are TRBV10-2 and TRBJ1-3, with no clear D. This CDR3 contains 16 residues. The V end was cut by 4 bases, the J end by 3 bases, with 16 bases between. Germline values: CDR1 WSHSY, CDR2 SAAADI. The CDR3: CASSGGPYGGGNTIYF. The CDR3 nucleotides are TGCGCCAGCAGTGGCGGACCCTACGGAGGTGGAAACACCATATATTTT.

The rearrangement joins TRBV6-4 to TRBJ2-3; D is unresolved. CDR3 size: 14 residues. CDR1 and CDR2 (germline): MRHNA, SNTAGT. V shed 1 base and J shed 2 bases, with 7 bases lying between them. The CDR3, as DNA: TGTGCCAGCAGTGACTTAGCCAACACAGATACGCAGTATTTT. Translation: CASSDLANTDTQYF.

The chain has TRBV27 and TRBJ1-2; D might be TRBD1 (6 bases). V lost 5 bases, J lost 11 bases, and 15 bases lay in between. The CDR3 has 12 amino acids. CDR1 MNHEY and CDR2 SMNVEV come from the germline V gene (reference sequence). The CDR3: CASSPTGGRYTF. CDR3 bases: TGTGCCAGCAGTCCGACAGGAGGTCGGTACACCTTC.

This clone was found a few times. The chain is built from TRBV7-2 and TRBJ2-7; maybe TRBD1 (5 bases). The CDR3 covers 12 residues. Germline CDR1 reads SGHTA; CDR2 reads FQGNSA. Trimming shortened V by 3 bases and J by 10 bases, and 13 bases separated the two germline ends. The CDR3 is CASSFSAGQQYF. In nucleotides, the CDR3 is TGTGCCAGCAGCTTCTCGGCAGGGCAACAGTACTTC. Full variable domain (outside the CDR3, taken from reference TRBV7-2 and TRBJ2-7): GAGVSQSPSNKVTEKGKDVELRCDPISGHTALYWYRQSLGQGLEFLIYFQGNSAPDKSGLPSDRFSAERTGGSVSTLTIQRTQQEDSAVYLCASSFSAGQQYFGPGTRLTVT.

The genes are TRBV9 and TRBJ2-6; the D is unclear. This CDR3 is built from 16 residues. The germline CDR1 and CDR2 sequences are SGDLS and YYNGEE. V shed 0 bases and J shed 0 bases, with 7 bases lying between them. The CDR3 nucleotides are TGTGCCAGCAGCGTAGGGCTGTGCTCTGGGGCCAACGTCCTGACTTTC. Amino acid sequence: CASSVGLCSGANVLTF.

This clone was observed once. The CDR3 DNA reads as TGTGCCATCAAACCTAGCGGGGACAAAGAGACCCAGTACTTC. This sequence encodes CAIKPSGDKETQYF. The rearrangement links TRBV10-3 to TRBJ2-5, with 9 bases identical to TRBD2. With V trimmed by 7 bases and J by 3 bases, 6 bases remained unmatched. The germline V gene encodes CDR1 ENHRY and CDR2 SYGVKD. CDR3 size: 14 residues.

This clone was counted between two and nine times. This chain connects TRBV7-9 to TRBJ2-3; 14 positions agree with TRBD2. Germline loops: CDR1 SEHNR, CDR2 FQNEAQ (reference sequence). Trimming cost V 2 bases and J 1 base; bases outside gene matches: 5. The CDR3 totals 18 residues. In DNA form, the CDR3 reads TGTGCCAGCAGCTTATCGGGACTAGCGGGGGCCGGCACAGATACGCAGTATTTT. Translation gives CASSLSGLAGAGTDTQYF.

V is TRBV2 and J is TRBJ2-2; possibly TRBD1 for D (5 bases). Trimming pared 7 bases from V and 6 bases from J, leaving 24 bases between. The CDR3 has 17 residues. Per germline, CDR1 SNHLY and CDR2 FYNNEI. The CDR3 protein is CASTLPKGQGIPGELFF. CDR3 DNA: TGTGCCAGCACTCTCCCAAAGGGGCAGGGAATCCCCGGGGAGCTGTTTTTT.